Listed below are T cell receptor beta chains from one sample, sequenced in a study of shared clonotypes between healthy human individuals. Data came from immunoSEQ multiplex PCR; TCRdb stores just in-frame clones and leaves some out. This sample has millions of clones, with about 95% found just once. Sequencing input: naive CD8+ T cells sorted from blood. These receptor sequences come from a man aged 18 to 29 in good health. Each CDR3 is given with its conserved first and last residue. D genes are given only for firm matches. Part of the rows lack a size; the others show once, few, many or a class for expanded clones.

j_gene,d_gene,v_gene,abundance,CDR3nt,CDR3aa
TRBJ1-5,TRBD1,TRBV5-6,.,TGTGCCAGCAGCACAGGGGGCGCGAATCAGCCCCAGCATTTT,CASSTGGANQPQHF
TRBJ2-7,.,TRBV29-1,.,TGCAGCGTTGAAGGCCAGGGTGGGAACGAGCAGTACTTC,CSVEGQGGNEQYF
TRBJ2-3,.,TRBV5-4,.,TGTGCCAGCAGCTGGGGGACTAGCACAGATACGCAGTATTTT,CASSWGTSTDTQYF
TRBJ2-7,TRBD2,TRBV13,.,TGTGCCAGCAGCCCGGGACTAGCGGGAGATCCCTACGAGCAGTACTTC,CASSPGLAGDPYEQYF
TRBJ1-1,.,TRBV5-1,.,TGCGCCAGCAGCTTGGCAGCGAACACTGAAGCTTTCTTT,CASSLAANTEAFF
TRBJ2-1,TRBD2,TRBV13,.,TGTGCCAGCAGCCCGGGGACTACCTACAATGAGCAGTTCTTC,CASSPGTTYNEQFF
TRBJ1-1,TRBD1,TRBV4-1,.,TGCGCCAGCAGCCAGGCGGGACAGACTAACACTGAAGCTTTCTTT,CASSQAGQTNTEAFF
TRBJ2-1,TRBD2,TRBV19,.,TGTGCCAGTTCGGGACTAGCGGGGGTCTCCGGAGAGCAGTTCTTC,CASSGLAGVSGEQFF
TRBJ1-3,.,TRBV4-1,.,TGCGCCAGCAGCCAAGATGGGGCAGCTGGAAACACCATATATTTT,CASSQDGAAGNTIYF
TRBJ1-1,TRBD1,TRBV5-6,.,TGTGCCAGCAGCGCCGGACCCAGGGGGCCGAACACTGAAGCTTTCTTT,CASSAGPRGPNTEAFF
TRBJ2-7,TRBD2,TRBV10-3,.,TGTGCCATCAGTTCCGGGACTAGCATCTACGAGCAGTACTTC,CAISSGTSIYEQYF
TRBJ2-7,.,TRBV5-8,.,TGTGCCAGCAGCCCCCAGGGTTCCTACGAGCAGTACTTC,CASSPQGSYEQYF
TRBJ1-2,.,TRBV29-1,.,TGCAGCGTTGTGGGCATCGATGGCTACACCTTC,CSVVGIDGYTF
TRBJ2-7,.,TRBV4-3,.,TGCGCCAGCAGCCAAGGCGGCGGCGCGGGAGAGCAGTACTTC,CASSQGGGAGEQYF
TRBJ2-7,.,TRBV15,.,TGTGCCACCAGCAGAGATCGGCCATACGAGCAGTACTTC,CATSRDRPYEQYF
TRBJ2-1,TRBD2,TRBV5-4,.,TGTGCCAGCAGCCTGGGACTAGCGGGTCGAAGCTCCTACAATGAGCAGTTCTTC,CASSLGLAGRSSYNEQFF
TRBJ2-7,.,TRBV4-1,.,TGCGCCAGCAGCCAACCAGGGTCCTACGAGCAGTACTTC,CASSQPGSYEQYF
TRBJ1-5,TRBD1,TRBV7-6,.,TGTGCCAGCAGCGCATCGACAGGGGGCGGCAATCAGCCCCAGCATTTT,CASSASTGGGNQPQHF
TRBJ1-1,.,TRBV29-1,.,TGCAGCGTTGAGGGGGCTGGGACTGAAGCTTTCTTT,CSVEGAGTEAFF
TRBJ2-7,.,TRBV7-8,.,TGTGCCAGCAGCTTAGTTGGTTGGGAGCAGTACTTC,CASSLVGWEQYF
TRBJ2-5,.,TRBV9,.,TGTGCCAGCAGCGACTTGGGGACCCAGTACTTC,CASSDLGTQYF
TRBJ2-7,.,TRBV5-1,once,TGCGCCAGCAGCTTGGAAGGGGCCAGCTCCTACGAGCAGTACTTC,CASSLEGASSYEQYF
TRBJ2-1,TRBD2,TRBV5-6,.,TGTGCCAGCCAGGGACTAGATTACAATGAGCAGTTCTTC,CASQGLDYNEQFF
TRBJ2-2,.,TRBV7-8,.,TGTGCCAGCAGCTACTTGGGCTTTGGTGTAGCCGGGGAGCTGTTTTTT,CASSYLGFGVAGELFF
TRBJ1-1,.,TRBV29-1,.,TGCAGCGTAATCGACGAGACTGAAGCTTTCTTT,CSVIDETEAFF
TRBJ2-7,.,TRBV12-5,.,TGTGCTAGTGGTTTGGGTCAGACCTACGAGCAGTACTTC,CASGLGQTYEQYF
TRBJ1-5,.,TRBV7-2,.,TGTGCCAGCAGCTTAGTTCGCAATCAGCCCCAGCATTTT,CASSLVRNQPQHF
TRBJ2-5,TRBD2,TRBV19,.,TGTGCCAGTAGTACGCGGGACTATCAAGAGACCCAGTACTTC,CASSTRDYQETQYF
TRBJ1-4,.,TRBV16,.,TGTGCCAGCAGCCCGACGACCGACAGTACCGAAAAACTGTTTTTT,CASSPTTDSTEKLFF
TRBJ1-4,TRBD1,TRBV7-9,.,TGTGCCAGCAGCTCAGGACAGGGGGAGGAAAAACTGTTTTTT,CASSSGQGEEKLFF
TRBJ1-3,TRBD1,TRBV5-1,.,TGCGCCAGCAGCCCAGGCGGTTGGGCAGGGGGCATCGCTGGAAACACCATATATTTT,CASSPGGWAGGIAGNTIYF
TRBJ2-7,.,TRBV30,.,TGTGCCTGGACCTTAGGGCTGACCTACGAGCAGTACTTC,CAWTLGLTYEQYF
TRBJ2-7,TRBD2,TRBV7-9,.,TGTGCCAGCAGCTTCCGCGGGGGGTACGAGCAGTACTTC,CASSFRGGYEQYF
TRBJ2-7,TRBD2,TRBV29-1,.,TGCAGCGGGCTACTAGCGGGAGACGAGCAGTACTTC,CSGLLAGDEQYF
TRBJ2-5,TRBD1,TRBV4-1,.,TGCGCCAGCAGCCTAGTTGGGACAGGGGGGAAAGAGACCCAGTACTTC,CASSLVGTGGKETQYF
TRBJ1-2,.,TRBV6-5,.,TGTGCCAGCAGTTACGCAGGGCTGGGCTATGGCTACACCTTC,CASSYAGLGYGYTF